The 27 T cell receptor beta chains presented below share a single source sample, sequenced in a study of T cell clones after liver transplantation. Data came from immunoSEQ multiplex PCR; TCRdb stores just in-frame clones and leaves some out. The data hold around 78,000 clones, with less than 85% observed a single time. This specimen was CD4+ T cells from blood, taken at the 22-month timepoint. These receptors were obtained from a human patient who received a liver transplant. Some T cells may be transferred from the graft donor.

On this clone itself: The identical CDR3 is also encoded by other nucleotide sequences in the sample. This chain joins TRBV6-1 and TRBJ2-5; 7 bases agree with TRBD1. Germline CDR1 and CDR2: MNHNS and SASEGT. V was clipped by 4 bases and J by 5 bases; unmatched bases: 4. The length of the CDR3 is 13 residues. The CDR3 bases are TGTGCCAGCAGTGGTAACAGGGGTGAGACCCAGTACTTC. Amino acids: CASSGNRGETQYF.

This chain links TRBV4-3 with TRBJ2-2; the D gene is possibly TRBD2 (5 bases). This CDR3 has 16 amino acids. CDR1 and CDR2 (germline): LGHNA, YSLEER. Trimming pared 0 bases from V and 4 bases from J, leaving 12 bases between. The CDR3 sequence: CASSQDPGIGTGELFF. CDR3 DNA sequence: TGCGCCAGCAGCCAAGATCCGGGGATAGGCACCGGGGAGCTGTTTTTT.

The chain links TRBV6-5 to TRBJ1-2, with 9 bases lining up with TRBD1. CDR3 length: 16 amino acids. Germline V gene data show CDR1 as MNHEY and CDR2 as SVGAGI. The V and J ends lost 2 bases and 7 bases, in that order; junction bases with no gene match: 11. The DNA for the CDR3 is TGTGCCAGCAGTTACGTACGACCGGGACAGGGCTCTGGCTACACCTTC. It translates to CASSYVRPGQGSGYTF.

The J gene is TRBJ2-5, the V gene TRBV28; 10 positions agree with TRBD2. Trimming removed 3 bases from V and 3 bases from J; junction bases left unmatched: 1. This CDR3 is 14 amino acids long. Germline loops: CDR1 MDHEN, CDR2 SYDVKM. This CDR3 is CASSFLAGEETQYF. Here the CDR3 DNA reads TGTGCCAGCAGTTTTCTAGCGGGAGAAGAGACCCAGTACTTC.

This clone was seen a single time. The rearrangement links TRBV19 to TRBJ1-3; TRBD1 matches at 7 bases. The V gene end was trimmed by 6 bases and the J gene end by 0 bases; junction bases not matched to a gene: 5. This CDR3 comprises 15 residues. Germline values: CDR1 LNHDA, CDR2 SQIVND (reference sequence). The CDR3 protein is CASSNRGVSGNTIYF. The DNA of the CDR3 is TGTGCCAGTAGCAACAGGGGTGTCTCTGGAAACACCATATATTTT.

V and J are TRBV6-5 and TRBJ1-1; D uncertain. V was cut by 0 bases and J by 1 base, with 3 bases left in between. This CDR3 region has 13 residues. The germline V gene has CDR1 MNHEY and CDR2 SVGAGI. CDR3 region: CASSYSRNTEAFF. The CDR3 bases are TGTGCCAGCAGTTACTCGAGGAACACTGAAGCTTTCTTT.

This rearrangement joins TRBV10-1 to TRBJ1-1, with TRBD1 matching over 7 bases. The CDR3 has 14 residues. The germline V gene has CDR1 WNHNN and CDR2 SYGVQD (reference sequence). V gave up 1 base and J gave up 8 bases; unmatched junction bases: 7. For the CDR3, the DNA is TGCGCCAGCAGTGAGTTCAGGGGGGTCCTCGAAGCTTTCTTT. It translates to CASSEFRGVLEAFF.

V usage is TRBV19 and J usage is TRBJ2-3; D is undetermined. The CDR3 runs 15 residues. Germline CDR1 and CDR2: LNHDA and SQIVND (reference sequence). Deletions cut 5 bases from V and 6 bases from J, with 18 bases between. The CDR3 loop is CASSGDIQFTDTQYF. The CDR3 DNA sequence: TGTGCCAGTAGTGGAGACATTCAGTTTACGGATACGCAGTATTTT.

On this clone: The same CDR3 also results from other DNA sequences found in this sample. The chain carries TRBV6-1 and TRBJ2-3; D remains ambiguous. The CDR3 is made up of 14 amino acids. V was pared by 6 bases and J by 0 bases, with 10 bases between. CDR1 MNHNS and CDR2 SASEGT come from the germline V gene. CDR3 nucleotide sequence: TGTGCCAGCAGGCGGACGGCGAGCACAGATACGCAGTATTTT. Residues: CASRRTASTDTQYF.

The chain carries TRBV6-6 and TRBJ2-7; TRBD1 matches 9 bases. With V trimmed by 6 bases and J by 3 bases, 6 bases remained unmatched. Germline assignment: CDR1 MNHNY and CDR2 SVGAGI (reference sequence). The CDR3 runs 14 residues. The CDR3 DNA reads as TGTGCCAGCAGACACCGACAGGGGGGCTACGAGCAGTACTTC. This sequence encodes CASRHRQGGYEQYF.

This chain joins TRBV6-4 and TRBJ1-5, with D maybe TRBD1 (5 bases). The length of the CDR3 is 12 residues. The germline V gene has CDR1 MRHNA and CDR2 SNTAGT. Trimming stripped 8 bases from V and 5 bases from J, with 10 bases between. In DNA, the CDR3 is TGTGCCAGCCCGGTGGGGGATCAGCCCCAGCATTTT. This sequence encodes CASPVGDQPQHF.

The chain combines TRBV7-2 with TRBJ2-2; D is perhaps TRBD1 (6 bases). CDR1 SGHTA and CDR2 FQGNSA come from the germline V gene. V lost 6 bases and J lost 2, with 13 bases in between. This CDR3 contains 15 residues. The CDR3 nucleotides are TGTGCCAGCAGGAATGCAGGGGCAAACACCGGGGAGCTGTTTTTT. Protein sequence: CASRNAGANTGELFF.

Here the CDR3 reads CASSSGGGSSYNEQFF. The CDR3 DNA reads TGCGCCAGCAGCTCGGGCGGGGGTAGCTCCTACAATGAGCAGTTCTTC. The chain combines TRBV5-1 with TRBJ2-1, with 7 bases lining up with TRBD2. The junction had 6 bases not matched to a gene; V was cut back by 3 bases and J by 0 bases. Germline V lookup: CDR1 SGHRS, CDR2 YFSETQ. CDR3 size: 16 residues.

The rearrangement links TRBV5-3 to TRBJ2-7; tentatively, D is TRBD2 (6 bases). TRBV5-3 is classed as an ORF, of uncertain function. CDR3 length equals 15 residues. V dropped 4 bases and J dropped 2 bases, with 16 bases sitting between them. The CDR3 DNA follows: TGTGCCAGAAGCGGAGGGCAGGGAATCCCCTACGAGCAGTACTTC. Residues: CARSGGQGIPYEQYF.

The gene calls are TRBV7-2 and TRBJ1-1; tentative D call: TRBD1 (6 bases). This CDR3 is built from 14 residues. Germline V gene sequence: CDR1 SGHTA, CDR2 FQGNSA. Trimming left V 7 bases short and J 7 bases short, with 19 bases between. CDR3 protein: CASTLTLGGSEAFF. Written as DNA, the CDR3 is TGTGCCAGCACTCTAACACTCGGGGGCAGTGAAGCTTTCTTT.

This clone appeared a single time. The rearrangement joins TRBV4-2 to TRBJ2-3; D might be TRBD1 or TRBD2, each matching 5 bases. The V and J ends lost 4 bases and 2 bases respectively, with 16 bases between them. Germline V gene data show CDR1 as LGHNA and CDR2 as YNFKEQ. The length of the CDR3 is 16 residues. In DNA form, the CDR3 reads TGTGCCAGCAGCCCCATCCCTCGGGACCCCACAGATACGCAGTATTTT. Its protein is CASSPIPRDPTDTQYF.

This chain links TRBV5-1 with TRBJ1-2, with TRBD1 identical over 10 bases. From germline, CDR1 is SGHRS and CDR2 YFSETQ. The CDR3 extends over 13 amino acids. Losses at the gene ends were 4 bases for V and 8 bases for J; bases not matched to a gene: 5. The CDR3 nucleotides are TGCGCCAGCAGCCATGGACAGGGGGGAGGCTACACCTTC. Amino acids: CASSHGQGGGYTF.

V is TRBV6-1 and J is TRBJ2-7; D uncertain. The CDR3 contains 14 residues. V lost 0 bases and J lost 7, with 13 bases in between. The germline CDR1 and CDR2 sequences are MNHNS and SASEGT. CDR3 DNA: TGTGCCAGCAGTGAAGCGCAGTGGTCTTGGGAGCAGTACTTC. It encodes CASSEAQWSWEQYF.

V gene TRBV7-2 combines with J gene TRBJ1-2; 11 bases match TRBD1. The CDR3 has 16 residues. J gave up 5 bases and V 2 bases, and 7 bases lay outside the gene matches. The V gene's germline CDR1 is SGHTA and CDR2 FQGNSA. CDR3 sequence reads: CASSLMGQGVGYGYTF. CDR3 sequence (DNA): TGTGCCAGCAGCTTAATGGGACAGGGGGTGGGGTATGGCTACACCTTC.

V usage is TRBV6-6 and J usage is TRBJ2-7, with 8 bases aligning to TRBD2. V lost 10 bases, J lost 2 bases, and 1 base stayed unmatched. The germline V gene encodes CDR1 MNHNY and CDR2 SVGAGI (reference sequence). The CDR3 contains 11 residues. Here the CDR3 reads CATGRAYEQYF. The CDR3 nucleotides are TGTGCCACCGGGAGGGCCTACGAGCAGTACTTC.

The rearrangement uses TRBV19 and TRBJ1-1, with unresolved D. This CDR3 region has 14 residues. Trimming removed 1 base at V and 5 bases at J, with 11 bases between. Germline CDR1 is LNHDA and CDR2 is SQIVND (reference sequence). The CDR3 here is CASSIASRSTEAFF. In DNA, the CDR3 is TGTGCCAGTAGTATAGCCTCCAGGAGTACTGAAGCTTTCTTT.

V usage is TRBV6-4 and J usage is TRBJ2-3; 7 nucleotides agree with TRBD2. The CDR3 covers 15 residues. The germline CDR1 and CDR2 sequences are MRHNA and SNTAGT. The V and J ends lost 5 bases and 2 bases, in that order; junction bases with no gene match: 7. The chain's CDR3 is CASSPSGTATDTQYF. The CDR3, as DNA: TGTGCCAGCAGTCCAAGCGGGACCGCCACAGATACGCAGTATTTT.

The chain joins TRBV11-2 to TRBJ2-3; 13 bases are a match to TRBD2. This CDR3 comprises 16 residues. V lost 5 bases, J lost 4 bases, and 6 bases stayed unmatched. CDR1 is SGHAT and CDR2 is FQNNGV in the germline V gene. CDR3 residues: CASSPGLAGVSDTQYF. The CDR3 region has the DNA TGTGCCAGCAGCCCTGGACTAGCGGGAGTATCAGATACGCAGTATTTT.

This rearrangement joins TRBV6-4 to TRBJ2-1; D unresolved. Trimming left V 10 bases short and J 6 bases short, with 22 bases between. The CDR3 sequence is 15 residues long. CDR1 and CDR2 from the germline V gene are MRHNA and SNTAGT. The CDR3 loop reads CANLLGRNWSNEQFF. The CDR3 nucleotides are TGTGCCAACCTTCTTGGGCGGAATTGGTCCAATGAGCAGTTCTTC.

The chain uses TRBV10-1 and TRBJ2-3; 9 nucleotides align to TRBD1. CDR3 length: 14 amino acids. Germline V gene lookup returns CDR1 WNHNN and CDR2 SYGVQD (reference sequence). Trimming removed 7 bases from V and 2 bases from J; junction bases left unmatched: 4. CDR3 sequence: CASTGTGTTDTQYF. The CDR3 DNA sequence: TGCGCCAGCACCGGGACAGGGACCACAGATACGCAGTATTTT.

The V call is TRBV2, the J call TRBJ2-3, with D possibly being TRBD1 (6 bases). Germline lookup yields CDR1 SNHLY and CDR2 FYNNEI. This CDR3 region has 13 residues. Trimming took 6 bases from V and 0 from J, leaving 7 bases between them. The CDR3 DNA is TGTGCCAGCAGGGGGACAAGCACAGATACGCAGTATTTT. Translating it yields CASRGTSTDTQYF.

In the case of this clone: Other DNA variants within this sample encode the same CDR3. The chain employs TRBV19 and TRBJ1-6, with 7 nucleotides matching TRBD1. This CDR3 has 14 residues. Germline assignment: CDR1 LNHDA and CDR2 SQIVND (reference sequence). The trim removed 3 bases at V and 6 bases at J, leaving 2 bases unmatched. Here the CDR3 reads CASSIQGGNSPLHF. CDR3 nucleotides: TGTGCCAGTAGTATCCAGGGGGGTAATTCACCCCTCCACTTT.